This T cell receptor beta chain was sequenced during a study of cytomegalovirus exposure and HLA in healthy donors. The CDR3 totals 16 residues. CDR1 and CDR2 from the germline V gene are LNHDA and SQIVND (reference sequence). V lost 3 bases to trimming and J lost 2 bases; unmatched junction nucleotides: 10. In the PCR, 60 Vbeta and 13 Jbeta primers were used. Profiling relied on immunoSEQ multiplex PCR, and the TCRdb table lists in-frame clones only, not all of them. In the table there are around 190,000 clones, roughly a tenth of which are singletons. There are a few counts of this clone. What it recognizes is unknown. At sampling all donors were nominally healthy, likely with unrecorded immune exposures. Whole-study findings and limits: In an earlier analysis, productive rearrangement rates for most beta V segments clustered near 87% or 30%. Some TCR beta chains (around 180 of them) were listed as cytomegalovirus-associated.

The chain has TRBV19 and TRBJ2-7; 7 bases are a match to TRBD1. Sequencing was carried out using PBMCs. This TCR was recovered from a woman in her 30s in good health and CMV-seropositive. CDR3 loop: CASSMVTGTAPYEQYF. The CDR3 region has the DNA TGTGCCAGTAGTATGGTGACCGGGACAGCCCCCTACGAGCAGTACTTC.